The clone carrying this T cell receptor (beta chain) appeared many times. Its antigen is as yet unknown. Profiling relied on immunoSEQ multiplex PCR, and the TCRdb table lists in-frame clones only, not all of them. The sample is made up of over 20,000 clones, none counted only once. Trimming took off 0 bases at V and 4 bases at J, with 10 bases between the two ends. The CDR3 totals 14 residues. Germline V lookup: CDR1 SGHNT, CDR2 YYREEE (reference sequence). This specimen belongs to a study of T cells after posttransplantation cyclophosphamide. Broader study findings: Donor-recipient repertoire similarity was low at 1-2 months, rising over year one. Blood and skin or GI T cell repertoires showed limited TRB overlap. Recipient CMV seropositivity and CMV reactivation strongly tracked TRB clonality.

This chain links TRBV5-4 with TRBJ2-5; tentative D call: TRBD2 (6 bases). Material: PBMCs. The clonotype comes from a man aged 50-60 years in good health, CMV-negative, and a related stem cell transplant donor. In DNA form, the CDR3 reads TGTGCCAGCAGCTTGGAGGGGACTGGAGAGACCCAGTACTTC. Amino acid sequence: CASSLEGTGETQYF.